This T cell receptor (beta chain) was recorded in a study of immune evolution from preneoplasia to lung adenocarcinoma. Comments on this clone: The antigen is unknown.

Trimming removed 3 bases at V and 7 bases at J, with 11 bases between. The CDR3 loop spans 13 amino acids. From germline, CDR1 is LNHDA and CDR2 SQIVND (reference sequence). Profiling relied on immunoSEQ multiplex PCR, and the TCRdb table lists in-frame clones only, not all of them. The sample has some 15,000 clones, 85% seen once. Findings and caveats of the study: Highest clonality occurred in KRAS-mutant, not EGFR-mutant or double wild-type, nodules.

Sequencing was performed on FFPE lung adenocarcinoma in situ tissue. The V and J genes are TRBV19 and TRBJ2-3, with D perhaps TRBD2 (6 bases). The receptor comes from a donor aged 70 or over with lung adenocarcinoma. The CDR3 nucleotides read TGTGCCAGTAGTATCAGGGCGGGGAATACGCAGTATTTT. This sequence encodes CASSIRAGNTQYF.